This T cell receptor beta chain emerged from a study of beta chain features in type 1 diabetes. Overall study: Sorted cells, approximately 110,000,000 in number, were examined across all samples.

Via the markers CD45RO/CCR7/CD25/CD127/CD95/CD27, stem cell-like memory, regulatory, central memory and naive CD4+ cells were sorted. cDNA synthesis used the whole RNA isolate, giving expressed TCRB sequences. Produced via immunoSEQ multiplex PCR; TCRdb's table is partial and in-frame only. Seen here are roughly 450,000 clones, approximately 15% observed once, and the top ten hold roughly 0.035%. General study findings and limits: Within the patient group, naive, central memory and Treg TCRB repertoires appeared more similar to each other than within healthy donors.

This clone was found a few times. Its antigen is unidentified. V lost 1 base, J lost 3 bases, and 1 base stayed unmatched. Per the germline V gene, CDR1 is SGHTA and CDR2 is FQGTGA. This CDR3 has 15 residues. V usage is TRBV7-3 and J usage is TRBJ2-1; 9 bases line up with TRBD2. The sequence was obtained from a man aged 25-45 years in good health. The material sequenced was naive CD4+ T cells from blood. DNA for the CDR3: TGTGCCAGCAGCTTAATAGCGGGAGACTACAATGAGCAGTTCTTC. It yields the protein CASSLIAGDYNEQFF.